The 9 T cell receptor beta chains reported below all come from one sample, sequenced in a study of PD-L1 blockade in urothelial cancer. The time point denotes: pretreatment peripheral blood. The assay was immunoSEQ multiplex PCR, and TCRdb's table has in-frame clones only and misses some. The sample includes just under 50,000 clones, around four fifths of them seen just once. The material sequenced was PBMCs, taken around atezolizumab (anti-PD-L1) treatment. These receptors were obtained from a man between 65 and 80 years old with urothelial cancer.

The chain uses TRBV7-9 and TRBJ1-1, with TRBD1 matching 7 bases. Germline V gene data show CDR1 as SEHNR and CDR2 as FQNEAQ (reference sequence). The CDR3 extends over 15 amino acids. V lost 3 bases, J lost 7 bases, and 11 bases stayed unmatched. DNA for the CDR3: TGTGCCAGCAGCTTCGTGACAGGGTCCCAGGGTGAAGCTTTCTTT. Translating it yields CASSFVTGSQGEAFF. Full variable domain (missing parts from reference TRBV7-9 and TRBJ1-1): DTGVSQNPRHKITKRGQNVTFRCDPISEHNRLYWYRQTLGQGPEFLTYFQNEAQLEKSRLLSDRFSAERPKGSFSTLEIQRTEQGDSAMYLCASSFVTGSQGEAFFGQGTRLTVV.

This chain connects TRBV28 to TRBJ2-7; TRBD2 might be the D (6 bases). The CDR3 length is 15 residues. CDR1 is MDHEN, CDR2 SYDVKM, per germline. Deletions cut 6 bases from V and 3 bases from J, with 18 bases between. The CDR3 DNA is TGTGCCAGCAGCTCCCCGGGACGGGGGAACTACGAGCAGTACTTC. Translating gives CASSSPGRGNYEQYF.

The chain links TRBV2 to TRBJ2-7; 11 bases agree with TRBD2. In germline, CDR1 is SNHLY, CDR2 FYNNEI. The ends lost 3 bases at V and 3 bases at J; junction bases unmatched: 7. The CDR3 spans 16 residues. CDR3 DNA: TGTGCCAGCAGTGACGCCGGGACTAGCGGACACTACGAGCAGTACTTC. It translates to CASSDAGTSGHYEQYF.

The genes are TRBV7-2 and TRBJ2-6; 7 nucleotides line up with TRBD1. V gave up 5 bases and J gave up 0 bases; unmatched junction bases: 7. CDR1 and CDR2 from the germline V gene are SGHTA and FQGNSA. This CDR3 contains 17 residues. CDR3 in amino acids: CASSPGQDLSGANVLTF. DNA for the CDR3: TGTGCCAGCAGCCCCGGACAGGACCTCTCTGGGGCCAACGTCCTGACTTTC.

V is TRBV5-1 and J is TRBJ1-1; D is ambiguous. The CDR3 has 13 amino acids. Germline assignment: CDR1 SGHRS and CDR2 YFSETQ. Between the trimmed V and J ends, which lost 4 bases and 5 bases, there was a span of 12 bases. The CDR3 nucleotides read TGCGCCAGCAGCGCGGGAATAGGGACTGAAGCTTTCTTT. Translated: CASSAGIGTEAFF.

The chain employs TRBV19 and TRBJ1-5; 10 bases map to TRBD1. Germline assignment: CDR1 LNHDA and CDR2 SQIVND (reference sequence). V lost 3 bases to trimming and J lost 6 bases; unmatched junction nucleotides: 2. The CDR3 is made up of 14 amino acids. The CDR3 spells CASSIRDRGQPQHF. The DNA of the CDR3 is TGTGCCAGTAGTATCCGGGACAGGGGTCAGCCCCAGCATTTT.

Comment on this clone: This sample also contains other DNA sequences that code for the same CDR3. The rearrangement uses TRBV5-1 and TRBJ2-7; 7 nucleotides align to TRBD2. The V gene's germline CDR1 is SGHRS and CDR2 YFSETQ. CDR3 size: 14 residues. Germline trimming cut 2 bases from V and 4 bases from J; bases unmatched to any gene: 6. CDR3 DNA: TGCGCCAGCAGCTTAACCAGCGGGACTTACGAGCAGTACTTC. Its translation: CASSLTSGTYEQYF.

This sequence joins TRBV6-5 and TRBJ1-4; D might be TRBD1 (6 bases). Germline loops: CDR1 MNHEY, CDR2 SVGAGI. This CDR3 region has 14 residues. V lost 6 bases and J 4 bases, leaving 12 bases between the germline ends. The CDR3 loop is CASSRGQLNEKLFF. The CDR3, as DNA: TGTGCCAGCAGCAGAGGACAGCTTAATGAAAAACTGTTTTTT.

Here the CDR3 DNA reads TGCGCCAGCAGCTTGAGGGGACACGACTATGGCTACACCTTC. It is translated as CASSLRGHDYGYTF. The chain employs TRBV5-1 and TRBJ1-2; TRBD1 is a possible D gene (6 bases). Trimming shortened V by 1 base and J by 3 bases, and 10 bases separated the two germline ends. The CDR3 has 14 residues. Germline V gives CDR1 SGHRS, CDR2 YFSETQ.